The next 23 T cell receptor beta chains were all read from a single sample in a study of blood T cell repertoires in COVID-19. The table came from immunoSEQ multiplex PCR; TCRdb's copy has only in-frame clones and leaves some out. The repertoire has around 280,000 clones, approximately 91% of them found once; the top ten carry 1.7%. What was sequenced was PBMCs or T cells enriched from blood (not recorded which). Receptors originate from a woman aged 40 to 50 who had recovered from COVID-19.

The rearrangement links TRBV7-8 to TRBJ1-2; the D gene is possibly TRBD1 (5 bases). There are 14 residues in the CDR3. V dropped 7 bases and J dropped 0 bases, with 12 bases sitting between them. Germline V lookup: CDR1 SGHVS, CDR2 FQNEAQ. The CDR3 region has the DNA TGTGCCAGCACCTCTCCAGGGACTAACTATGGCTACACCTTC. Protein: CASTSPGTNYGYTF.

V usage is TRBV7-3 and J usage is TRBJ1-2; 10 bases are a match to TRBD1. The CDR3 spans 14 residues. Germline trimming cut 5 bases from V and 7 bases from J; bases unmatched to any gene: 7. Germline values: CDR1 SGHTA, CDR2 FQGTGA. CDR3 loop: CASSAPGQGSGYTF. The CDR3 region has the DNA TGTGCCAGCAGCGCCCCGGGACAGGGGAGTGGCTACACCTTC. Full variable domain (outside the CDR3, taken from reference TRBV7-3 and TRBJ1-2): GAGVSQTPSNKVTEKGKYVELRCDPISGHTALYWYRQSLGQGPEFLIYFQGTGAADDSGLPNDRFFAVRPEGSVSTLKIQRTERGDSAVYLCASSAPGQGSGYTFGSGTRLTVV.

The genes are TRBV9 and TRBJ2-5; TRBD2 matches at 8 bases. This CDR3 is built from 15 residues. Germline loops: CDR1 SGDLS, CDR2 YYNGEE. Trimming cost V 0 bases and J 7 bases; bases outside gene matches: 8. The CDR3 nucleotides read TGTGCCAGCAGCGTAGGGGTTAGCGGGACCGTGACCCAGTACTTC. As protein: CASSVGVSGTVTQYF.

The chain links TRBV18 to TRBJ1-4, with D perhaps matching TRBD1 (5 bases). This CDR3 spans 16 amino acids. Germline V lookup: CDR1 KGHSH, CDR2 LQKENI. Trimming removed 3 bases from V and 8 bases from J, with 19 bases in between. The CDR3, as DNA: TGTGCCAGCTCACCCGCCCCTGGCGGGAGGGGAGAAAAACTGTTTTTT. This codes for CASSPAPGGRGEKLFF.

The sample holds one count of this clone. The chain is built from TRBV4-1 and TRBJ2-5, with 9 bases identical to TRBD1. The V segment lost 4 bases and the J segment 5 bases; nucleotides outside the gene matches: 8. The CDR3 has 15 residues. The germline gives CDR1 MGHRA, CDR2 YSYEKL. The CDR3 DNA follows: TGCGCCAGCAGCCCAACACAGGGGGCACGGGAGACCCAGTACTTC. Amino acid sequence: CASSPTQGARETQYF.

This chain uses TRBV7-3 with TRBJ1-1; 7 nucleotides match TRBD1. In germline, CDR1 is SGHTA, CDR2 FQGTGA. Trimming at V came to 0 bases and at J to 5 bases, leaving 9 bases not matched to a gene. CDR3 length: 16 residues. CDR3 protein: CASSLTTGLPWTEAFF. CDR3 coding DNA: TGTGCCAGCAGCTTAACGACAGGGCTCCCCTGGACTGAAGCTTTCTTT.

The chain carries TRBV5-4 and TRBJ1-4, with TRBD1 identical over 8 bases. There are 14 residues in the CDR3. V shed 0 bases, J shed 7 bases, and the junction held 2 bases outside the gene matches. Germline V lookup: CDR1 SGHNT, CDR2 YYREEE (reference sequence). CDR3 in amino acids: CASSLGTGSEKLFF. The CDR3 DNA is TGTGCCAGCAGCTTGGGGACAGGGAGTGAAAAACTGTTTTTT.

This chain joins TRBV5-4 and TRBJ2-3, with D possibly matching TRBD1 (5 bases). CDR1 SGHNT and CDR2 YYREEE come from the germline V gene (reference sequence). V was cut by 1 base and J by 4 bases, with 7 bases left in between. The CDR3 is 13 amino acids. CDR3 nucleotide sequence: TGTGCCAGCAGCTTGCCCAGGGCAGATACGCAGTATTTT. Translation gives CASSLPRADTQYF.

The genes are TRBV29-1 and TRBJ2-7, with a weak D call TRBD1 (6 bases). CDR3 length equals 12 residues. Deletions cut 6 bases from V and 1 base from J, with 10 bases between. CDR1 and CDR2 (germline): SQVTM, ANQGSEA. Here the CDR3 DNA reads TGCAGCGTAAGGACAGCGTCCTACGAGCAGTACTTC. Translating it yields CSVRTASYEQYF.

The gene calls are TRBV11-2 and TRBJ2-7; tentatively, D is TRBD2 (6 bases). V was shortened by 1 base and J by 4 bases, with 17 bases between the two germline ends. There are 16 residues in the CDR3. Per germline, CDR1 SGHAT and CDR2 FQNNGV. The CDR3 loop is CASSLGGPASAYEQYF. The CDR3 nucleotides are TGTGCCAGCAGCTTAGGCGGTCCGGCTAGCGCGTACGAGCAGTACTTC.

The chain recombines TRBV15 with TRBJ2-5, with TRBD1 as a possible D gene (5 bases). CDR3 length equals 13 residues. Looked up from germline, CDR1 is LNHNV and CDR2 is YYDKDF (reference sequence). The V gene lost 2 bases and the J gene lost 3 bases, with 7 bases spanning the gap. The CDR3 DNA reads TGTGCCACCAGCAGACAGGGCAAAGAGACCCAGTACTTC. Its translation is CATSRQGKETQYF.

The chain employs TRBV7-9 and TRBJ2-2; 7 bases map to TRBD2. The V gene end was trimmed by 5 bases and the J gene end by 6 bases; junction bases not matched to a gene: 15. The V gene's germline CDR1 is SEHNR and CDR2 FQNEAQ (reference sequence). The CDR3 covers 17 residues. The CDR3 here is CASSPGTKGRSAGELFF. CDR3 sequence (DNA): TGTGCCAGCAGCCCCGGGACTAAGGGAAGGAGTGCCGGGGAGCTGTTTTTT.

The chain employs TRBV19 and TRBJ2-5; 10 nucleotides line up with TRBD1. V shed 6 bases, J shed 2 bases, and the junction held 3 bases outside the gene matches. CDR1 LNHDA and CDR2 SQIVND come from the germline V gene (reference sequence). The length of the CDR3 is 14 residues. In DNA, the CDR3 is TGTGCCAGTAGACGGACAGGGGGACAAGAGACCCAGTACTTC. Protein product: CASRRTGGQETQYF.

The genes are TRBV18 and TRBJ1-1, with a tentative D call TRBD1 (5 bases). The CDR3 spans 15 residues. V lost 1 base and J lost 0, with 9 bases in between. Germline V gene sequence: CDR1 KGHSH, CDR2 LQKENI. CDR3 coding DNA: TGTGCCAGCTCACCACTCGCAGGGTTGAACACTGAAGCTTTCTTT. Amino acid sequence: CASSPLAGLNTEAFF. Variable domain in full (rest from reference TRBV18 and TRBJ1-1): NAGVMQNPRHLVRRRGQEARLRCSPMKGHSHVYWYRQLPEEGLKFMVYLQKENIIDESGMPKERFSAEFPKEGPSILRIQQVVRGDSAAYFCASSPLAGLNTEAFFGQGTRLTVV.

This chain uses TRBV5-8 with TRBJ1-3; no firm D call. The CDR3 is 20 residues long. Looked up from germline, CDR1 is SGHTS and CDR2 is YDEGEE. V was cut by 4 bases and J by 4 bases, with 30 bases left in between. CDR3 DNA: TGTGCCAGCAGCCGCCAAATCTTCGCGGGTAGTATTCGCTTCGGAAACACCATATATTTT. This gives the protein CASSRQIFAGSIRFGNTIYF.

This chain links TRBV7-9 with TRBJ1-6, with TRBD1 matching 8 bases. CDR3 size: 15 residues. Unmatched junction bases numbered 8, after V lost 5 bases and J lost 8 bases. Germline-derived CDR1 and CDR2 are SEHNR and FQNEAQ (reference sequence). CDR3 in amino acids: CASSLTGQGDSPLHF. DNA of the CDR3: TGTGCCAGCAGCCTTACAGGACAGGGAGATTCACCCCTCCACTTT.

The chain couples TRBV10-3 to TRBJ1-1; no clear D. The CDR3 runs 12 residues. In germline, CDR1 is ENHRY, CDR2 SYGVKD. Between the trimmed V and J ends, which lost 4 bases and 5 bases, there was a span of 8 bases. The CDR3 DNA is TGTGCCATCAGTGGGAGCGGGACTGAAGCTTTCTTT. It specifies CAISGSGTEAFF.

V is TRBV27 and J is TRBJ2-5; 8 nucleotides agree with TRBD1. The length of the CDR3 is 13 residues. CDR1 is MNHEY and CDR2 is SMNVEV in the germline V gene (reference sequence). The ends lost 3 bases at V and 5 bases at J; junction bases unmatched: 2. DNA for the CDR3: TGTGCCAGCAGTTTTAACAGGGGGGAGACCCAGTACTTC. It specifies CASSFNRGETQYF.

The V call is TRBV27, the J call TRBJ1-1; unclear D gene. Trimming left V 5 bases short and J 0 bases short, with 7 bases between. Germline CDR1 reads MNHEY; CDR2 reads SMNVEV (reference sequence). There are 13 residues in the CDR3. The CDR3 region has the DNA TGTGCCAGCAGTCCCTCCGTGAACACTGAAGCTTTCTTT. This sequence encodes CASSPSVNTEAFF.

V and J are TRBV29-1 and TRBJ2-1; D is unresolved. Germline values: CDR1 SQVTM, CDR2 ANQGSEA. The CDR3 sequence is 10 residues long. V was clipped by 5 bases and J by 4 bases, with 3 bases between them. The CDR3: CSVSYNEQFF. The DNA for the CDR3 is TGCAGCGTTTCTTACAATGAGCAGTTCTTC.

On this clone: The sample has other DNA sequences that encode this CDR3 too. V is TRBV2 and J is TRBJ2-7, with D perhaps matching TRBD1 (7 bases). Trimming took 6 bases from V and 0 from J, leaving 9 bases between them. The CDR3 has 13 residues. Germline CDR1 SNHLY, CDR2 FYNNEI. CDR3 region: CASRRDSSYEQYF. The DNA of the CDR3 is TGTGCCAGCAGGCGGGACAGCTCCTACGAGCAGTACTTC.

The chain links TRBV7-3 to TRBJ1-2, with 8 nucleotides matching TRBD1. Trimming took 4 bases from V and 6 from J; bases not matched to a gene: 4. This CDR3 has 13 residues. CDR1 and CDR2 from the germline V gene are SGHTA and FQGTGA. CDR3 sequence (DNA): TGTGCCAGCAGCTCCACAGGGGGTAATGGCTACACCTTC. Translation gives CASSSTGGNGYTF.

This sequence joins TRBV6-5 and TRBJ2-5; TRBD1 matches 9 bases. The junction had 8 bases not matched to a gene; V was cut back by 4 bases and J by 5 bases. Germline V CDR1 and CDR2: MNHEY, SVGAGI. This CDR3 has 15 residues. The CDR3: CASSFDRGTGETQYF. Here the CDR3 DNA reads TGTGCCAGCAGTTTCGACAGGGGGACGGGTGAGACCCAGTACTTC.